This T cell receptor beta chain is drawn from a study of T cells in women clearing cervical HPV infection. On this clone: The antigen is unknown. The read gets to within 3 residues of the CDR3 end, and the germline J gene fills in the rest.

Study-wide findings and caveats: Associations may precede or follow infection; HPV-specific or memory T cells were not isolated. Controls had more TRBV6-7 (approximately 0.16%) than cases (approximately 0.11%).

TCRdb keeps only in-frame clones here, not all; method: immunoSEQ multiplex PCR. The sample's table shows 30,000 to 45,000 clones. Germline lookup yields CDR1 SGHTA and CDR2 FQGNSA. The CDR3 extends over 12 amino acids. V lost 6 bases, J lost 6 bases, and 10 bases lay in between. The source of this sequence is a woman between 18 and 70 years old with a cervical HPV16 infection that either progressed to CIN3+ or cleared (not recorded which). Specimen: blood buffy coat. This rearrangement joins TRBV7-2 to TRBJ2-3; D unresolved. CDR3 region: CASSTTTDTQYF. The part of the CDR3 DNA that was read is TGTGCCAGCAGTACGACAACCGATACG.